What follows are 19 T cell receptor beta chains derived from one specimen sequenced in a study of T cells expressing NK-cell markers. Each CDR3 protein gets one entry in TCRdb, which reprocessed the 5' RACE reads and gives no DNA. The sample's table shows about 140,000 distinct CDR3 sequences. Specimen: blood T cells: a sorted CD56 or NKG2C T cell subset, CD4+ or CD8+ T cells, or bulk PBMC T cells (not recorded which). Every receptor here comes from a man aged 18-30 years in good health.

The chain couples TRBV27 to TRBJ2-2. The CDR3 loop spans 16 amino acids. Germline CDR1 and CDR2: MNHEY and SMNVEV (reference sequence). The CDR3 loop is CASSLSNGETHGELFF.

The chain combines TRBV2 with TRBJ2-3; TCRdb picks TRBD1, but there is no DNA to check that call. The CDR3 totals 16 residues. Germline V gene sequence: CDR1 SNHLY, CDR2 FYNNEI. The CDR3 loop reads CASSEWGASSTDTQYF.

The chain carries TRBV15 and TRBJ2-7; TCRdb's D call, TRBD1, is unchecked because there is no DNA. Germline CDR1 reads LNHNV; CDR2 reads YYDKDF (reference sequence). CDR3 size: 14 residues. CDR3 in amino acids: CATSLGRGTYEQYF.

The V and J genes are TRBV5-1 and TRBJ2-5; the D gene TCRdb calls, TRBD2, cannot be checked with no DNA. The CDR3 is made up of 17 amino acids. The germline V gene encodes CDR1 SGHRS and CDR2 YFSETQ. CDR3 in amino acids: CASSLVAGGEYQETQYF.

V usage is TRBV29-1 and J usage is TRBJ1-1. Germline V gene sequence: CDR1 SQVTM, CDR2 ANQGSEA. The CDR3 contains 14 residues. CDR3 in amino acids: CSVELWERNTEAFF.

The chain is built from TRBV5-8 and TRBJ1-5; the D gene TCRdb calls, TRBD1, cannot be checked with no DNA. CDR1 SGHTS and CDR2 YDEGEE come from the germline V gene. The CDR3 is 15 residues long. The CDR3 sequence is CASSLGGISNQPQHF.

V is TRBV12-3 or TRBV12-4 and J is TRBJ1-5; the D call from TCRdb, TRBD1, cannot be confirmed without DNA. The CDR3 is made up of 15 amino acids. CDR3 in amino acids: CASSQDRVAGQPQHF.

The rearrangement joins TRBV6-2 or TRBV6-3 to TRBJ2-2; TCRdb picks TRBD1, but there is no DNA to check that call. Germline V CDR1 and CDR2: MNHEY, SVGEGT. The CDR3 runs to 17 residues. The CDR3 reads CASSYPSRGQVGGELFF.

The chain recombines TRBV24-1 with TRBJ2-2; TCRdb picks TRBD1, but there is no DNA to check that call. Germline V gives CDR1 KGHDR, CDR2 SFDVKD. The CDR3 loop spans 17 amino acids. CDR3 sequence: CATSDPDGSGGSGELFF.

This chain uses TRBV20-1 with TRBJ2-5; TCRdb's D gene call, TRBD2, goes unchecked for lack of DNA. This CDR3 is 16 amino acids long. Germline CDR1 and CDR2: DFQATT and SNEGSKA (reference sequence). The CDR3 spells CSARFGLAGPGGTQYF.

The rearrangement uses TRBV3-1 and TRBJ2-3; TCRdb names TRBD1, which stays unverified in the absence of DNA. Germline V lookup: CDR1 LGHDT, CDR2 YNNKEL (reference sequence). The CDR3 length is 16 residues. Here the CDR3 reads CASSSPSSDPTDTQYF.

The chain uses TRBV5-1 and TRBJ2-3; TCRdb lists TRBD1, though no DNA is available to test this call. CDR3 length: 11 amino acids. Germline V CDR1 and CDR2: SGHRS, YFSETQ. Here the CDR3 reads CASGGADTQYF.

J is TRBJ2-1 and V is TRBV24-1. The CDR3 extends over 14 amino acids. CDR1 KGHDR and CDR2 SFDVKD come from the germline V gene. CDR3 region: CATRAGTSDDEQFF.

The CDR3 loop reads CASSGTANRETQYF. The gene calls are TRBV2 and TRBJ2-5; TCRdb's D gene call, TRBD1, goes unchecked for lack of DNA. This CDR3 contains 14 residues. In germline, CDR1 is SNHLY, CDR2 FYNNEI.

The chain is built from TRBV6-2 or TRBV6-3 and TRBJ2-1; TCRdb's D gene call, TRBD1, goes unchecked for lack of DNA. The V gene's germline CDR1 is MNHEY and CDR2 SVGEGT. The CDR3 is 13 amino acids. The CDR3 sequence is CASSWTGYNEQFF.

V usage is TRBV7-2 and J usage is TRBJ2-1. CDR1 and CDR2 (germline): SGHTA, FQGNSA. The CDR3 totals 11 residues. CDR3 loop: CASSEYNEQFF.

The rearrangement joins TRBV28 to TRBJ2-7. Germline V gives CDR1 MDHEN, CDR2 SYDVKM. This CDR3 has 11 amino acids. The CDR3 sequence is CASSLSWEQYF. Full variable domain (missing parts from reference TRBV28 and TRBJ2-7): DVKVTQSSRYLVKRTGEKVFLECVQDMDHENMFWYRQDPGLGLRLIYFSYDVKMKEKGDIPEGYSVSREKKERFSLILESASTNQTSMYLCASSLSWEQYFGPGTRLTVT.

The chain recombines TRBV7-9 with TRBJ2-5; no DNA is available, so the TRBD1 call from TCRdb remains unchecked. CDR3 length equals 14 residues. From germline, CDR1 is SEHNR and CDR2 FQNEAQ (reference sequence). Here the CDR3 reads CASGGQVEIETQYF.

V is TRBV5-1 and J is TRBJ2-3; TCRdb selects TRBD1, and the lack of DNA leaves this call unchecked. The CDR3 extends over 14 amino acids. Germline-derived CDR1 and CDR2 are SGHRS and YFSETQ. The CDR3 is CASSVEQGFDTQYF. The complete variable domain, with remaining parts taken from reference TRBV5-1 and TRBJ2-3, reads KAGVTQTPRYLIKTRGQQVTLSCSPISGHRSVSWYQQTPGQGLQFLFEYFSETQRNKGNFPGRFSGRQFSNSRSEMNVSTLELGDSALYLCASSVEQGFDTQYFGPGTRLTVL.